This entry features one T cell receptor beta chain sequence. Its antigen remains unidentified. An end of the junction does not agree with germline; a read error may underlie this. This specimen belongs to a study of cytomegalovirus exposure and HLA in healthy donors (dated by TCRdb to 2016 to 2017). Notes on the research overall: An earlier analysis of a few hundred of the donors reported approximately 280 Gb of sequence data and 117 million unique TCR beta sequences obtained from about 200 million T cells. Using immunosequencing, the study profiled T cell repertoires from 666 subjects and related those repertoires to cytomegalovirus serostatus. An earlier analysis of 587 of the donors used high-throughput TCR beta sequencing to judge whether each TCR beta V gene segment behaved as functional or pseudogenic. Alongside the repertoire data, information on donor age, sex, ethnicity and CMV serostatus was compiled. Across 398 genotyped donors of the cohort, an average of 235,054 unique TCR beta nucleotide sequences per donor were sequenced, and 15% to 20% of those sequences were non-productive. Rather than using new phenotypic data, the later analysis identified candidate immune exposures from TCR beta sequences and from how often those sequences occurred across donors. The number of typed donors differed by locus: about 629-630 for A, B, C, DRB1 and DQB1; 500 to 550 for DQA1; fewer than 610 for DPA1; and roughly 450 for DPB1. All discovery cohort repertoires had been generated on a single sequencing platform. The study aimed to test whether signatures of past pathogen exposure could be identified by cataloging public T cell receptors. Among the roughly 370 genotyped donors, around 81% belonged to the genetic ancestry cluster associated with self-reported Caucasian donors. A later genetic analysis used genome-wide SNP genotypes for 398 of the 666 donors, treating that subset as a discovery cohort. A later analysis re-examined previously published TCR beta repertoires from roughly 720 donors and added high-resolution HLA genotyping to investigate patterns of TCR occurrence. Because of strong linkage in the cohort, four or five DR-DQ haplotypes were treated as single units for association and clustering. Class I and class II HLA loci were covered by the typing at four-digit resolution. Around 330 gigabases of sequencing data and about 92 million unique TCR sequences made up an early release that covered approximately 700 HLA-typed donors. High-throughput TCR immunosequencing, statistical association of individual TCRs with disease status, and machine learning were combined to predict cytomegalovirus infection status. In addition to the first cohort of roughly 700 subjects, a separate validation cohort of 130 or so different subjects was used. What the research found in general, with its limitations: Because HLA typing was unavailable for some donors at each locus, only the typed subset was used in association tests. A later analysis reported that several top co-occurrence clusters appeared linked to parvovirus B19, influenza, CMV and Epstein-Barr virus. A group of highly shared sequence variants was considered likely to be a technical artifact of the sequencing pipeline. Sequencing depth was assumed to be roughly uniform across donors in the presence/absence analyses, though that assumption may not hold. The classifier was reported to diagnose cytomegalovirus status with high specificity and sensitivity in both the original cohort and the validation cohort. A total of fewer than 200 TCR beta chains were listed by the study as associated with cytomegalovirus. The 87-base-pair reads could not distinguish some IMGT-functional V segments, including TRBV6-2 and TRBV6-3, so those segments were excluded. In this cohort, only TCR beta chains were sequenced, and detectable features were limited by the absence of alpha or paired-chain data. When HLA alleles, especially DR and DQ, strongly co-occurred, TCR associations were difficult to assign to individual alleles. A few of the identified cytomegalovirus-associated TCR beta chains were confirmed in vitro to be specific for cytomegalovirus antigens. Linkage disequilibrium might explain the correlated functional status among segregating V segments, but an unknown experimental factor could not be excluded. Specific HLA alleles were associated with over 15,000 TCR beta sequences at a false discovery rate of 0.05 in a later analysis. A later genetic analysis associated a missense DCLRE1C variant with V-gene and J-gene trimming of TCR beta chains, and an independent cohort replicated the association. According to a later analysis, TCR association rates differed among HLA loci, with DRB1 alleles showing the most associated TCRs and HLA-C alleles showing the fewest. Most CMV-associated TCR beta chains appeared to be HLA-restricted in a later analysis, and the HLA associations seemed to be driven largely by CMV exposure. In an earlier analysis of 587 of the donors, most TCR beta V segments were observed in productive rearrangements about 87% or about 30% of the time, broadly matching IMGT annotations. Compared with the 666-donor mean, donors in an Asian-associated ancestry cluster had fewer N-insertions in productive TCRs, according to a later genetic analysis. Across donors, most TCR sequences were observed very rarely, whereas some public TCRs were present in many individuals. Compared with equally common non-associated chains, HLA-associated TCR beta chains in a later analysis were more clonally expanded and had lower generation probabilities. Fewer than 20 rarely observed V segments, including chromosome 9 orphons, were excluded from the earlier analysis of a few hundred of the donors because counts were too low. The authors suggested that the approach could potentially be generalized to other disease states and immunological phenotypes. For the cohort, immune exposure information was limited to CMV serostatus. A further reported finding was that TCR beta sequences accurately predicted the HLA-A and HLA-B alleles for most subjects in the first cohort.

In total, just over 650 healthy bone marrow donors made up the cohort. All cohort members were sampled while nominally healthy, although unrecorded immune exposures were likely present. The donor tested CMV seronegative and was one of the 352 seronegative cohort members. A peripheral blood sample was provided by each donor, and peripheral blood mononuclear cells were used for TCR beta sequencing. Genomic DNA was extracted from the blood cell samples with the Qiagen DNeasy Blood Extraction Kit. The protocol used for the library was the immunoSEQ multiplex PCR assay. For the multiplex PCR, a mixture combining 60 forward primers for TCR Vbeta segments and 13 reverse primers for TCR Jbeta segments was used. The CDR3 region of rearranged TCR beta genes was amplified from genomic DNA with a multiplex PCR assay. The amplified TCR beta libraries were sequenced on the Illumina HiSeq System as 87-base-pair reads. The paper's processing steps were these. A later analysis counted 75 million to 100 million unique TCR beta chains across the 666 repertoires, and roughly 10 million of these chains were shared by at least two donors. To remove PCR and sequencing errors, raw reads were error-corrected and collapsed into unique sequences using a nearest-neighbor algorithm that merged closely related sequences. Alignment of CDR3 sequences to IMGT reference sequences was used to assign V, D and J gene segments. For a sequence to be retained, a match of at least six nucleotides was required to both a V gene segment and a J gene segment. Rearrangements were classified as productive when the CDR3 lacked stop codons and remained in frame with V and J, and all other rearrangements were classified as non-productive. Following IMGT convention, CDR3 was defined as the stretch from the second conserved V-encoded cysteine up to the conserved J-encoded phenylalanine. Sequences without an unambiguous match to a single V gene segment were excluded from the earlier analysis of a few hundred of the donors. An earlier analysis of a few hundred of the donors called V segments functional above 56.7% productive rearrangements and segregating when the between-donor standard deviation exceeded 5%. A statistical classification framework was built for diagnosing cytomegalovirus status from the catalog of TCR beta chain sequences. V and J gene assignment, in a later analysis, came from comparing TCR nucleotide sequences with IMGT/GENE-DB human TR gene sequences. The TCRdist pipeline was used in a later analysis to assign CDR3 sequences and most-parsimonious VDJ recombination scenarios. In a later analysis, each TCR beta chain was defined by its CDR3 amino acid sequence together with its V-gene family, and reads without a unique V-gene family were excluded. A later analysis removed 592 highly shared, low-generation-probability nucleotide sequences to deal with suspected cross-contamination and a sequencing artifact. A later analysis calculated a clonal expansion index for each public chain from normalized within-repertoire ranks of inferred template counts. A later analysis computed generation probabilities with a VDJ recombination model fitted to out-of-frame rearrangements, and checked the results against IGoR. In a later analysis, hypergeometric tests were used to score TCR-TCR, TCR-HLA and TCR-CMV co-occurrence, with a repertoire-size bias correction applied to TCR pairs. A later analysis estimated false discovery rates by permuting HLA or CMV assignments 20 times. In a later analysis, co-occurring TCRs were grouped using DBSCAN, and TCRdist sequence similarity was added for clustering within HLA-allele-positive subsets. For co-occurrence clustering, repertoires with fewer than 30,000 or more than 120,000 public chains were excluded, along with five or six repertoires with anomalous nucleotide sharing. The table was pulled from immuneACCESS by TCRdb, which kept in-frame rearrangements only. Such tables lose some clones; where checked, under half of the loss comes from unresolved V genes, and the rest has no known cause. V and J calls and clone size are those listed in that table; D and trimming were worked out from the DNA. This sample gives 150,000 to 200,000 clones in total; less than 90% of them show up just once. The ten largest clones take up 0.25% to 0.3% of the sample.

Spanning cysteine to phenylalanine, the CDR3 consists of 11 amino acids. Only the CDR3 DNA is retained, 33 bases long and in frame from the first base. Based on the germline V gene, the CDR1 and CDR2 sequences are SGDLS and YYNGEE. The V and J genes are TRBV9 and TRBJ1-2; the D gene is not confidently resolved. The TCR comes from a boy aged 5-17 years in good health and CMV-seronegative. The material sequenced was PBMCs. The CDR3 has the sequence CANSARDGYTF. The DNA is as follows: TGTGCCAACAGCGCCCGGGATGGCTACACCTTC.